The rows below give T cell receptor beta chains drawn from one sample of a study of OX40 agonist ivuxolimab in advanced cancers. The repertoire was sequenced with immunoSEQ multiplex PCR; TCRdb's copy has only in-frame clones and lacks some. The sample shows approximately 100,000 clones, approximately 90% of them seen only once. Here the sequenced sample was CD4+ or CD8+ T cells sorted from blood, taken in a trial of the OX40 agonist ivuxolimab. The receptors derive from an adult with an advanced solid tumor such as melanoma, head and neck, liver or kidney cancer. Each CDR3 is given with its conserved first and last residue. A D gene is named only where the DNA matches it firmly.

J gene	V gene	D gene	CDR3 protein
TRBJ2-1	TRBV5-1	TRBD2	CASTESGRSSYNEQFF
TRBJ2-4	TRBV11-2	TRBD2	CASSSQTSVLKNIQYF
TRBJ2-7	TRBV11-2	TRBD2	CASSLNVLAAHEQYF
TRBJ1-3	TRBV28	-	CASSFGIGNTIYF
TRBJ2-7	TRBV7-9	-	CASSTGPDSYEQYF
TRBJ1-1	TRBV18	-	CASSPDRLNTEAFF
TRBJ2-7	TRBV21-1	-	CASSKRTGATYEQYF
TRBJ2-1	TRBV11-2	-	CASRGQGSGTYNEQFF
TRBJ2-5	TRBV11-2	TRBD2	CASSLVLAGFQETQYF
TRBJ2-7	TRBV7-2	-	CASSLGEHISSGYEQYF
TRBJ1-1	TRBV27	-	CASSQRGWTEAFF
TRBJ1-5	TRBV15	-	CATSRVWREPQHF
TRBJ2-1	TRBV18	TRBD2	CASSPGNRRLAGGGEQFF
TRBJ2-5	TRBV18	TRBD2	CASSPSREARFNWETQYF
TRBJ2-7	TRBV5-1	TRBD2	CASSLGGTSVYEQYF
TRBJ2-2	TRBV28	TRBD2	CASSFLAATGELFF
TRBJ2-7	TRBV9	-	CASSVGHSYEQYF
TRBJ2-1	TRBV6-1	-	CASSPRTGYNEQFF
TRBJ2-7	TRBV4-2	TRBD1	CASSHHRTGGDEQYF
TRBJ2-7	TRBV18	-	CASSPLGTPNEQYF
TRBJ2-1	TRBV9	-	CASSVNWGGRSYNEQFF
TRBJ2-1	TRBV27	-	CASSLSTIYSEQFF
TRBJ2-1	TRBV27	TRBD2	CASSLSSFPGGDVNEQFF
TRBJ1-6	TRBV5-4	TRBD1	CASSRAQGDNSPLHF
TRBJ2-1	TRBV7-6	TRBD1	CASSLGSGTGGWNEQFF